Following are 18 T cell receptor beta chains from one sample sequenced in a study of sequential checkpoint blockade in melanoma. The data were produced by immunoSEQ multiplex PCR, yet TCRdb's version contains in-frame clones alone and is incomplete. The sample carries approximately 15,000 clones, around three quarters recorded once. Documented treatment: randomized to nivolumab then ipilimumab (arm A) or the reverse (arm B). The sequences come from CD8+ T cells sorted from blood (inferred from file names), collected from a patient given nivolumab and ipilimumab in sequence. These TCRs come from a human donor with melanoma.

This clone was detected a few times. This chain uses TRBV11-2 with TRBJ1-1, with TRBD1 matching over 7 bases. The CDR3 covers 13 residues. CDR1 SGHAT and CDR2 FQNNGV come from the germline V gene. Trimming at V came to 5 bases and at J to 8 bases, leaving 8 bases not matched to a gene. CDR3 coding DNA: TGTGCCAGCAGCGAAACCGGGACAGTCGAAGCTTTCTTT. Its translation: CASSETGTVEAFF.

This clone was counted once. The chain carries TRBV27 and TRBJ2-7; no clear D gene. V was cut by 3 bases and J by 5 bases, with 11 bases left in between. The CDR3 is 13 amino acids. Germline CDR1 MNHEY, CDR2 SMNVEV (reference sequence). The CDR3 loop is CASSFAGLDEQYF. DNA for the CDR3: TGTGCCAGCAGTTTTGCAGGTTTGGACGAGCAGTACTTC.

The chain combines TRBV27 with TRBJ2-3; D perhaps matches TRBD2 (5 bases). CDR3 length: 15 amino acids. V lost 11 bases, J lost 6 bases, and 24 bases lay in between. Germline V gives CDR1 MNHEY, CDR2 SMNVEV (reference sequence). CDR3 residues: CASRAGLAQSDTQYF. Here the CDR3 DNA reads TGTGCCTCCCGGGCCGGGCTAGCCCAAAGCGATACGCAGTATTTT.

CDR3 in DNA: TGTGCCAGCACCACCGGCCCGGGGGGGCCCGATACGCAGTATTTT. This gives the protein CASTTGPGGPDTQYF. The chain links TRBV7-8 to TRBJ2-3; 8 bases match TRBD2. From germline, CDR1 is SGHVS and CDR2 FQNEAQ. The CDR3 spans 15 residues. V lost 7 bases to trimming and J lost 6 bases; unmatched junction nucleotides: 12.

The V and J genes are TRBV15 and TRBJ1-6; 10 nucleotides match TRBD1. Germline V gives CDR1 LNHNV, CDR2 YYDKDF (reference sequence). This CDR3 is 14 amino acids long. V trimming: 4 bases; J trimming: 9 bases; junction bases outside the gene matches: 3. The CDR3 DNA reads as TGTGCCACCAGCAACGGGGACAGGGGTTCACCCCTCCACTTT. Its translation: CATSNGDRGSPLHF.

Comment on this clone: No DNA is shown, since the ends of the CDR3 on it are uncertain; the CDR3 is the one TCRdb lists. The CDR3 loop is CASSTSSGGAAYEQYF. The chain combines TRBV27 with TRBJ2-7; the tabulated D call, TRBD1, remains unverified against the DNA. Germline V gene lookup returns CDR1 MNHEY and CDR2 SMNVEV (reference sequence). The CDR3 length is 16 residues, termini included.

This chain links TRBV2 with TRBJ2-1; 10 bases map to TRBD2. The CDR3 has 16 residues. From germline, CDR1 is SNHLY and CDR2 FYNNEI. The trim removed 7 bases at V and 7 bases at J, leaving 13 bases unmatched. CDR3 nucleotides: TGTGCCAGCACCCGAAGGGGGGCTAGCGGGGGTAATGAGCAGTTCTTC. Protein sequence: CASTRRGASGGNEQFF.

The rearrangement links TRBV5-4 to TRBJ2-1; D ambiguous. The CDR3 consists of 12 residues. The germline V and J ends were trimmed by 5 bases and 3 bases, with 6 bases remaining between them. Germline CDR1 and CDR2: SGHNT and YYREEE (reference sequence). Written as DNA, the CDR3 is TGTGCCAGCAGTTTTCGCTACAATGAGCAGTTCTTC. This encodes CASSFRYNEQFF.

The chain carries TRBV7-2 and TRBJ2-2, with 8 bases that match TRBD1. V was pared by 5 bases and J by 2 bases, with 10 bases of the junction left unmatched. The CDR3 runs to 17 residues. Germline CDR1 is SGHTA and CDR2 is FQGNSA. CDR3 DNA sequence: TGTGCCAGCAGCCCCTATTGGACAGGGCTCAACACCGGGGAGCTGTTTTTT. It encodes CASSPYWTGLNTGELFF.

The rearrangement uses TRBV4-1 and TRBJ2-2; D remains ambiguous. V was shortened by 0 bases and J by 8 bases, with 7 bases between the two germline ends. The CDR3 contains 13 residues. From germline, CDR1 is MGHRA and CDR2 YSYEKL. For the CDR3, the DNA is TGCGCCAGCAGCCAAGAGACTGGTGGGGAGCTGTTTTTT. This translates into CASSQETGGELFF.

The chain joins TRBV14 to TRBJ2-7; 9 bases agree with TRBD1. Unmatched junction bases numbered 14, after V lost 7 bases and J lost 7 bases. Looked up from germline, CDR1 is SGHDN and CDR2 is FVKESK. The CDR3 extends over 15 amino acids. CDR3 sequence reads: CASNLGTGMVREQYF. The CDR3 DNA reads TGTGCCAGCAACCTAGGGACAGGGATGGTGCGTGAGCAGTACTTC.

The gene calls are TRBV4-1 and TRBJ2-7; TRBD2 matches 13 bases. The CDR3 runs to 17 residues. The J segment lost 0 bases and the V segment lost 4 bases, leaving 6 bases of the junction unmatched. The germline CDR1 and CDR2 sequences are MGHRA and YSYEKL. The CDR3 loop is CASSLTSGGTPSYEQYF. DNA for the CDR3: TGCGCCAGCAGCCTGACTAGCGGGGGGACCCCCTCCTACGAGCAGTACTTC.

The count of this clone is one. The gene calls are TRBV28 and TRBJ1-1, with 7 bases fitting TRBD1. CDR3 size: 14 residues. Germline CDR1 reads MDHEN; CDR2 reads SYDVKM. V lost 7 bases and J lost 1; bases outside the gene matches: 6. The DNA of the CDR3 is TGTGCCAGCACCCAGGGGGTTTGGAACACTGAAGCTTTCTTT. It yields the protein CASTQGVWNTEAFF.

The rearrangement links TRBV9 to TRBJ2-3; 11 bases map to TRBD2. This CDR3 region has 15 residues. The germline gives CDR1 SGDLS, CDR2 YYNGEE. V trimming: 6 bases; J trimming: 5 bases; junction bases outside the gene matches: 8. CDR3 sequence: CASNIAGGPVDTQYF. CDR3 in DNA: TGTGCCAGCAACATAGCGGGAGGGCCGGTAGATACGCAGTATTTT.

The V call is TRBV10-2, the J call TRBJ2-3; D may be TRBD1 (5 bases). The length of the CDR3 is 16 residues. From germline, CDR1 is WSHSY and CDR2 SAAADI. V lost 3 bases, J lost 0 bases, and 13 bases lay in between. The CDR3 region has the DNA TGCGCCAGCAGTGATGGACAAACATATAGCACAGATACGCAGTATTTT. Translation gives CASSDGQTYSTDTQYF.

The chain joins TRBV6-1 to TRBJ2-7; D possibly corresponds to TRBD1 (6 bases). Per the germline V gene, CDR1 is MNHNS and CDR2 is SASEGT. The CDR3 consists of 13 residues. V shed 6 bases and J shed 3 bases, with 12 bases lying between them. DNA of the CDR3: TGTGCCAGCAGCCCGAACAGGGACTACGAGCAGTACTTC. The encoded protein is CASSPNRDYEQYF.

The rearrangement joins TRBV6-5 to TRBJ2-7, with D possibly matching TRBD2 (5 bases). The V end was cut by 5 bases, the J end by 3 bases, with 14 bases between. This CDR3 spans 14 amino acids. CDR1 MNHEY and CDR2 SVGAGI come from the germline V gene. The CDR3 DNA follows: TGTGCCAGCAGTCAAATAGGGCGGGTCTACGAGCAGTACTTC. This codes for CASSQIGRVYEQYF.

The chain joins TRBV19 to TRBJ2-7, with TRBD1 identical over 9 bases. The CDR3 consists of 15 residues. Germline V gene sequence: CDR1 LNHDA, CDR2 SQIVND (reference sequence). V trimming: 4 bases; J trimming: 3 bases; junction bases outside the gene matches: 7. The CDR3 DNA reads TGTGCCAGTAGTAATACGGGACAGGGATACTACGAGCAGTACTTC. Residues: CASSNTGQGYYEQYF.